These 32 T cell receptor beta chains were all obtained from the same sample, sequenced in a study of technical replicates of blood from four donors (dated by TCRdb to 2015 to 2018). The library came from the immunoSEQ multiplex PCR assay. What TCRdb holds here is the immuneACCESS table cut down to in-frame rearrangements. Part of the clones is not present; checked against another copy, under half of the missing clones reflect an unresolved V gene, and the others are unexplained. The sample yields tens of thousands of clones; roughly nine tenths were counted once. The ten largest clones add up to 0.35% to 0.45% of the sample. The specimen was T cells isolated from PBMCs. All receptors derive from a human donor in good health.

The chain carries TRBV10-3 and TRBJ1-1, with no clear D. V was shortened by 6 bases and J by 1 base, with 15 bases between the two germline ends. There are 15 residues in the CDR3. Per germline, CDR1 ENHRY and CDR2 SYGVKD. CDR3 protein: CAISEARERNTEAFF. The CDR3 region has the DNA TGTGCCATCAGCGAGGCCCGCGAAAGGAACACTGAAGCTTTCTTT.

V and J are TRBV6-5 and TRBJ2-7; the D gene is possibly TRBD1 (5 bases). The CDR3 consists of 13 residues. Trimming left V 5 bases short and J 9 bases short, with 17 bases between. Germline V gene sequence: CDR1 MNHEY, CDR2 SVGAGI. The CDR3 sequence: CASSLRGPRWQYF. CDR3 sequence (DNA): TGTGCCAGCAGTCTAAGGGGCCCCAGGTGGCAGTACTTC.

V gene TRBV6-6 combines with J gene TRBJ2-7; TRBD1 matches at 11 bases. Unmatched junction bases numbered 11, after V lost 7 bases and J lost 3 bases. The germline V gene encodes CDR1 MNHNY and CDR2 SVGAGI (reference sequence). The length of the CDR3 is 16 residues. The DNA for the CDR3 is TGTGCCAGCACCAATCCCCCCGGGACAGGGGGCTACGAGCAGTACTTC. Residues: CASTNPPGTGGYEQYF.

The gene calls are TRBV10-3 and TRBJ1-1; D perhaps matches TRBD1 (5 bases). The CDR3 is 13 amino acids. Trimming stripped 6 bases from V and 1 base from J, with 9 bases between. Germline CDR1 reads ENHRY; CDR2 reads SYGVKD. For the CDR3, the DNA is TGTGCCATCAGAGGACACTCGAACACTGAAGCTTTCTTT. As protein: CAIRGHSNTEAFF.

The chain recombines TRBV25-1 with TRBJ2-2; 10 nucleotides line up with TRBD2. Germline V gene lookup returns CDR1 MGHDK and CDR2 SYGVNS. CDR3 length equals 16 residues. V lost 6 bases, J lost 8 bases, and 12 bases stayed unmatched. As DNA, the CDR3 is TGTGCCAGCAGAAACGGGACCGGGACTAGCGCGGGGGAGCTGTTTTTT. It translates to CASRNGTGTSAGELFF.

This chain joins TRBV7-9 and TRBJ1-5; TRBD1 aligns across 8 bases. J was trimmed by 6 bases and V by 2 bases; bases with no gene match: 3. The V gene's germline CDR1 is SEHNR and CDR2 FQNEAQ (reference sequence). The CDR3 has 14 amino acids. The CDR3 DNA is TGTGCCAGCAGCTTAAGTACAGGGGGTCAGCCCCAGCATTTT. Amino acids: CASSLSTGGQPQHF.

V usage is TRBV11-3 and J usage is TRBJ2-3; TRBD2 aligns across 13 bases. The CDR3 totals 16 residues. Looked up from germline, CDR1 is SGHNT and CDR2 is YENEEA. V was clipped by 4 bases and J by 5 bases; unmatched bases: 6. This CDR3 reads CASSSTTSGRGDTQYF. CDR3 coding DNA: TGTGCCAGCAGCTCGACTACTAGCGGGAGGGGAGATACGCAGTATTTT. Full variable domain (remainder filled in from reference TRBV11-3 and TRBJ2-3): EAGVVQSPRYKIIEKKQPVAFWCNPISGHNTLYWYLQNLGQGPELLIRYENEEAVDDSQLPKDRFSAERLKGVDSTLKIQPAELGDSAVYLCASSSTTSGRGDTQYFGPGTRLTVL.

The chain employs TRBV5-1 and TRBJ2-5; TRBD2 aligns across 8 bases. V was clipped by 4 bases and J by 2 bases; unmatched bases: 7. This CDR3 contains 15 residues. Germline CDR1 and CDR2: SGHRS and YFSETQ. This CDR3 reads CASSPSGSRQETQYF. CDR3 coding DNA: TGCGCCAGCAGCCCTAGCGGGTCGAGGCAAGAGACCCAGTACTTC.

The gene calls are TRBV7-9 and TRBJ2-3; possible D gene TRBD1, 5 bases. With 3 bases removed from V and 3 bases from J, the gap between germline ends came to 10 bases. The CDR3 length is 14 residues. Germline CDR1 SEHNR, CDR2 FQNEAQ (reference sequence). The CDR3 coding sequence is TGTGCCAGCAGCTTGATTCAGGGAACAGATACGCAGTATTTT. Translated: CASSLIQGTDTQYF.

This CDR3 is CASSVGDTYGYTF. The DNA for the CDR3 is TGTGCCAGCAGCGTAGGGGACACCTATGGCTACACCTTC. The rearrangement links TRBV9 to TRBJ1-2, with D maybe TRBD1 (6 bases). CDR1 is SGDLS, CDR2 YYNGEE, per germline. V dropped 0 bases and J dropped 4 bases, with 7 bases sitting between them. The CDR3 length is 13 residues.

CDR3 protein: CASSSIKFGGRAKNIQYF. In DNA form, the CDR3 reads TGTGCCAGCAGCTCCATAAAGTTCGGGGGTCGGGCCAAAAACATTCAGTACTTC. V is TRBV11-2 and J is TRBJ2-4; D may be TRBD2 (6 bases). Trimming left V 4 bases short and J 1 base short, with 20 bases between. This CDR3 is built from 18 residues. Germline V gene sequence: CDR1 SGHAT, CDR2 FQNNGV. The whole variable domain, filled in from reference TRBV11-2 and TRBJ2-4, reads EAGVAQSPRYKIIEKRQSVAFWCNPISGHATLYWYQQILGQGPKLLIQFQNNGVVDDSQLPKDRFSAERLKGVDSTLKIQPAKLEDSAVYLCASSSIKFGGRAKNIQYFGAGTRLSVL.

This clone was detected once. This chain joins TRBV27 and TRBJ2-1, with TRBD1 matching 8 bases. J lost 5 bases, V lost 10 bases, and 7 bases had no gene match. Germline V gene lookup returns CDR1 MNHEY and CDR2 SMNVEV (reference sequence). The CDR3 covers 13 residues. CDR3 nucleotides: TGTGCCATCATAGGACAGGGCAACAATGAGCAGTTCTTC. Residues: CAIIGQGNNEQFF.

This clone has only one observation. The V and J genes are TRBV27 and TRBJ2-7; 11 nucleotides agree with TRBD1. Germline V lookup: CDR1 MNHEY, CDR2 SMNVEV (reference sequence). V gave up 2 bases and J gave up 5 bases; unmatched junction bases: 2. The CDR3 is 14 amino acids. The CDR3 sequence: CASSLRGQGDEQYF. In nucleotides, the CDR3 is TGTGCCAGCAGTTTAAGGGGACAGGGGGACGAGCAGTACTTC.

In this sample, this clone turned up once. This sequence joins TRBV10-3 and TRBJ2-7; the match to TRBD1 covers 8 bases. Unmatched junction bases numbered 7, after V lost 2 bases and J lost 4 bases. CDR3 length: 15 amino acids. Germline values: CDR1 ENHRY, CDR2 SYGVKD. The CDR3 region is CAISEAGTGIYEQYF. The CDR3 DNA sequence: TGTGCCATCAGTGAGGCCGGGACAGGTATATACGAGCAGTACTTC.

This sequence joins TRBV6-1 and TRBJ1-5, with 10 bases that match TRBD1. CDR1 MNHNS and CDR2 SASEGT come from the germline V gene. The length of the CDR3 is 14 residues. The junction had 8 bases not matched to a gene; V was cut back by 8 bases and J by 7 bases. The CDR3 DNA reads as TGTGCCAGCCAGTTAGACAGGGGGCACCAGCCCCAGCATTTT. Its translation is CASQLDRGHQPQHF.

The chain is built from TRBV11-3 and TRBJ2-1, with D possibly matching TRBD2 (5 bases). V was trimmed by 0 bases and J by 7 bases, leaving 7 bases between them. CDR1 and CDR2 from the germline V gene are SGHNT and YENEEA. The CDR3 covers 13 residues. The CDR3 bases are TGTGCCAGCAGCTTAGATGGAGGAAATGAGCAGTTCTTC. Translating gives CASSLDGGNEQFF.

The chain carries TRBV18 and TRBJ1-1, with 10 bases fitting TRBD1. This CDR3 contains 17 residues. V lost 4 bases, J lost 3 bases, and 11 bases stayed unmatched. Germline CDR1 KGHSH, CDR2 LQKENI. The CDR3 is CASSRSGTGEGYTEAFF. The CDR3 nucleotides are TGTGCCAGCTCACGGTCCGGGACAGGGGAAGGATACACTGAAGCTTTCTTT.

The DNA of the CDR3 is TGTGCCAGCAGCTTCAGGAACAGCCGCTATCACACAGATACGCAGTATTTT. Translating it yields CASSFRNSRYHTDTQYF. The chain recombines TRBV5-6 with TRBJ2-3, with D hard to call. Germline CDR1 and CDR2: SGHDT and YYEEEE. The ends were cut back, 2 bases at V and 2 bases at J, with 18 bases in the middle. The CDR3 covers 17 residues.

The chain is built from TRBV6-1 and TRBJ2-7, with TRBD1 identical over 7 bases. Germline CDR1 MNHNS, CDR2 SASEGT. The CDR3 totals 16 residues. The V segment lost 2 bases and the J segment 3 bases; nucleotides outside the gene matches: 10. The chain's CDR3 is CASSESTGEGVYEQYF. The CDR3 region has the DNA TGTGCCAGCAGTGAATCAACAGGGGAAGGAGTCTACGAGCAGTACTTC.

This clone came up once. The V and J genes are TRBV9 and TRBJ2-3, with 7 bases lining up with TRBD2. Per the germline V gene, CDR1 is SGDLS and CDR2 is YYNGEE. The CDR3 spans 16 residues. J gave up 2 bases and V 2 bases, and 8 bases lay outside the gene matches. CDR3 nucleotide sequence: TGTGCCAGCAGCGTGATGGGGGGAGGGCCCACAGATACGCAGTATTTT. It encodes CASSVMGGGPTDTQYF. Filled out from reference TRBV9 and TRBJ2-3, the complete variable domain reads DSGVTQTPKHLITATGQRVTLRCSPRSGDLSVYWYQQSLDQGLQFLIQYYNGEERAKGNILERFSAQQFPDLHSELNLSSLELGDSALYFCASSVMGGGPTDTQYFGPGTRLTVL.

Here the CDR3 reads CASSQEKGLAGGLEGELFF. The CDR3 DNA sequence: TGTGCCAGCAGCCAAGAAAAGGGATTAGCGGGAGGCCTAGAGGGGGAGCTGTTTTTT. J is TRBJ2-2 and V is TRBV4-2; 10 bases fit TRBD2. After removal of 0 bases from V and 8 bases from J, the junction contained 15 bases not matched to a gene. Per germline, CDR1 LGHNA and CDR2 YNFKEQ. The CDR3 length is 19 residues.

This chain joins TRBV6-5 and TRBJ1-1, with a possible D match to TRBD1 (6 bases). V lost 7 bases and J lost 6, with 15 bases in between. Germline V gene data show CDR1 as MNHEY and CDR2 as SVGAGI. The CDR3 length is 13 residues. CDR3: CASNAQGNAEAFF. CDR3 coding DNA: TGTGCCAGCAATGCACAGGGAAACGCTGAAGCTTTCTTT.

J is TRBJ2-1 and V is TRBV5-1, with 12 nucleotides matching TRBD2. This CDR3 is built from 17 residues. With V trimmed by 0 bases and J by 2 bases, 3 bases remained unmatched. Germline loops: CDR1 SGHRS, CDR2 YFSETQ. In nucleotides, the CDR3 is TGCGCCAGCAGCTTGGTTCCTAGCGGGAGGGCCTACAATGAGCAGTTCTTC. The encoded protein is CASSLVPSGRAYNEQFF.

This clone appeared once. The chain recombines TRBV5-1 with TRBJ2-1; D is possibly TRBD1 (6 bases). V was cut by 4 bases and J by 9 bases, with 11 bases left in between. Germline-derived CDR1 and CDR2 are SGHRS and YFSETQ. This CDR3 comprises 12 residues. In DNA form, the CDR3 reads TGCGCCAGCAGCCCCGTGGACAGTGAGCAGTTCTTC. Translation: CASSPVDSEQFF.

This chain links TRBV7-3 with TRBJ2-3; D perhaps matches TRBD2 (7 bases). Trimming removed 2 bases at V and 2 bases at J, with 11 bases between. Germline CDR1 SGHTA, CDR2 FQGTGA. CDR3 length equals 15 residues. The CDR3 is CASSLAGASTDTQYF. The CDR3 nucleotides read TGTGCCAGCAGCTTAGCGGGGGCCTCCACAGATACGCAGTATTTT.

The chain recombines TRBV6-5 with TRBJ2-5; 7 bases agree with TRBD1. Trimming cost V 5 bases and J 2 bases; bases outside gene matches: 5. Germline V gives CDR1 MNHEY, CDR2 SVGAGI. The CDR3 spans 14 residues. This CDR3 reads CASSEGAGQETQYF. The CDR3 nucleotides read TGTGCCAGCAGTGAGGGGGCAGGTCAAGAGACCCAGTACTTC.

This clone was found once. The V gene is TRBV9, the J gene TRBJ2-7; D not resolved. The CDR3 has 14 residues. CDR1 and CDR2 from the germline V gene are SGDLS and YYNGEE. V gave up 4 bases and J gave up 0 bases, with 11 bases separating them. The CDR3 protein is CASSPYLSSYEQYF. Here the CDR3 DNA reads TGTGCCAGCAGCCCCTACCTGAGCTCCTACGAGCAGTACTTC.

This rearrangement joins TRBV10-3 to TRBJ2-3; the D gene is possibly TRBD1 (7 bases). V dropped 6 bases and J dropped 5 bases, with 18 bases sitting between them. The CDR3 has 15 amino acids. In germline, CDR1 is ENHRY, CDR2 SYGVKD. The CDR3 DNA reads TGTGCCATCAGCACCGGGACTCAGGGGGGAGATACGCAGTATTTT. Protein sequence: CAISTGTQGGDTQYF.

The V gene is TRBV7-2, the J gene TRBJ2-7; 7 positions match TRBD2. The V segment lost 4 bases and the J segment 0 bases; nucleotides outside the gene matches: 3. Germline V gives CDR1 SGHTA, CDR2 FQGNSA. The CDR3 contains 14 residues. Written as DNA, the CDR3 is TGTGCCAGCAGCTCCCGGGACTACTCCTACGAGCAGTACTTC. It translates to CASSSRDYSYEQYF. The variable domain in full, completed from reference TRBV7-2 and TRBJ2-7, reads GAGVSQSPSNKVTEKGKDVELRCDPISGHTALYWYRQSLGQGLEFLIYFQGNSAPDKSGLPSDRFSAERTGGSVSTLTIQRTQQEDSAVYLCASSSRDYSYEQYFGPGTRLTVT.

The rearrangement joins TRBV5-4 to TRBJ2-1; tentative D call: TRBD1 (6 bases). The CDR3 loop spans 18 amino acids. Germline V lookup: CDR1 SGHNT, CDR2 YYREEE (reference sequence). Trimming pared 5 bases from V and 2 bases from J, leaving 23 bases between. Here the CDR3 DNA reads TGTGCCAGCAGTTACCTCCCAGGGGCTCAGCGAGCCTACAATGAGCAGTTCTTC. As protein: CASSYLPGAQRAYNEQFF.

This clone was counted once. The V call is TRBV9, the J call TRBJ2-2; the match to TRBD2 covers 9 bases. V lost 2 bases to trimming and J lost 3 bases; unmatched junction nucleotides: 2. The CDR3 is 15 residues long. Germline CDR1 is SGDLS and CDR2 is YYNGEE. This CDR3 reads CASSVGTSYTGELFF. DNA for the CDR3: TGTGCCAGCAGCGTGGGGACTAGCTACACCGGGGAGCTGTTTTTT.

The table lists this clone with a count of one. The chain couples TRBV18 to TRBJ1-5; no clear D gene. From germline, CDR1 is KGHSH and CDR2 LQKENI. V gave up 3 bases and J gave up 3 bases, with 6 bases separating them. This CDR3 spans 13 amino acids. This chain's CDR3 is CASSPSVNQPQHF. The CDR3 DNA reads as TGTGCCAGCTCACCTTCGGTCAATCAGCCCCAGCATTTT.